This T cell receptor beta chain appears in the sequencing data of a study of cytomegalovirus exposure and HLA in healthy donors. Notes on the study in general: TCR clusters originating in the first cohort tended to co-occur in the 100 to 150 validation repertoires, according to a later analysis. Reportedly, diagnosis of cytomegalovirus status by the classifier showed high specificity and sensitivity. Most sequenced TCRs were rare (though some public TCRs occurred in many donors).

Generated by immunoSEQ multiplex PCR, the TCRdb table keeps only in-frame clones and is missing some. The data hold under 250,000 clones, with 85% to 95% observed a single time. CDR3 size: 14 residues. Losses at the gene ends were 3 bases for V and 3 bases for J; bases not matched to a gene: 1. From germline, CDR1 is GTSNPN and CDR2 SVGIG (reference sequence). With regard to this clone: Its antigen remains unknown.

V and J are TRBV30 and TRBJ2-7, with TRBD2 matching 14 bases. The sequencing sample was made of PBMCs. The receptor comes from a woman aged 18-29 years in good health and CMV-seronegative. As DNA, the CDR3 is TGTGCCTGGAGCGGGACTAGCGGGAGCTACGAGCAGTACTTC. It yields the protein CAWSGTSGSYEQYF.